The 4 T cell receptor beta chains presented below share a single source sample, sequenced in a study of pediatric ulcerative colitis. Profiling relied on immunoSEQ multiplex PCR, and the TCRdb table lists in-frame clones only, not all of them. Found here are more than 50,000 clones, more than 60% of them singletons; the top ten hold roughly 5.5%. The sequenced material came from blood. These TCRs come from a boy between 10 and 17 years old with moderate ulcerative colitis.

J is TRBJ2-7 and V is TRBV7-9, with D tentatively TRBD2 (5 bases). Trimming stripped 7 bases from V and 0 bases from J, with 19 bases between. This CDR3 region has 16 residues. The V gene's germline CDR1 is SEHNR and CDR2 FQNEAQ (reference sequence). The CDR3 DNA is TGTGCCAGCACCCCTGAGGGATTGAAAAGCTCCTACGAGCAGTACTTC. Its protein is CASTPEGLKSSYEQYF. Drawing the rest from reference TRBV7-9 and TRBJ2-7, the complete variable domain is DTGVSQNPRHKITKRGQNVTFRCDPISEHNRLYWYRQTLGQGPEFLTYFQNEAQLEKSRLLSDRFSAERPKGSFSTLEIQRTEQGDSAMYLCASTPEGLKSSYEQYFGPGTRLTVT.

This chain connects TRBV7-3 to TRBJ2-7; 7 nucleotides align to TRBD2. The CDR3 totals 15 residues. V gave up 2 bases and J gave up 2 bases; unmatched junction bases: 6. In germline, CDR1 is SGHTA, CDR2 FQGTGA. CDR3 in amino acids: CASSLRLAETYEQYF. CDR3 nucleotide sequence: TGTGCCAGCAGCTTACGGCTAGCGGAGACCTACGAGCAGTACTTC.

The genes are TRBV30 and TRBJ1-6; D is unresolved. Trimming stripped 3 bases from V and 1 base from J, with 13 bases between. Germline CDR1 and CDR2: GTSNPN and SVGIG (reference sequence). CDR3 length: 16 residues. The DNA of the CDR3 is TGTGCCTGGAGAGGAAACAGACAATCCTATAATTCACCCCTCCACTTT. It encodes CAWRGNRQSYNSPLHF.

The chain recombines TRBV19 with TRBJ2-1, with 11 bases aligning to TRBD2. J was trimmed by 1 base and V by 6 bases; bases with no gene match: 8. Per the germline V gene, CDR1 is LNHDA and CDR2 is SQIVND (reference sequence). CDR3 size: 17 residues. CDR3 sequence (DNA): TGTGCCAGTAGCCAGCCGGCTAGCGGGAGGTCCTACAATGAGCAGTTCTTC. Translating gives CASSQPASGRSYNEQFF.